Shown below are 22 T cell receptor beta chains from a single sample sequenced in a study of blood T cell repertoires in COVID-19. This table comes from immunoSEQ multiplex PCR, and its TCRdb copy is limited to in-frame clones, with some not included. The sample has some 28,000 clones; approximately 90% are singletons. Input material: peripheral blood. The receptors originated from a human donor in a cohort sampled during active COVID-19.

This chain links TRBV5-4 with TRBJ1-4; D might be TRBD1 (5 bases). In germline, CDR1 is SGHNT, CDR2 YYREEE (reference sequence). The CDR3 covers 12 residues. The ends were cut back, 8 bases at V and 5 bases at J, with 10 bases in the middle. The CDR3 loop reads CASGGVNEKLFF. DNA for the CDR3: TGTGCCAGTGGAGGGGTGAATGAAAAACTGTTTTTT.

This chain uses TRBV3-1 (or the pseudogene TRBV3-2) with TRBJ1-2; D possibly corresponds to TRBD1 (5 bases). The germline V gene has CDR1 LGHDT and CDR2 YNNKEL (reference sequence). The V gene lost 4 bases and the J gene lost 9 bases, with 27 bases spanning the gap. The CDR3 sequence is 17 residues long. CDR3 sequence reads: CASSLHVGNRGEGSYTF. The CDR3 DNA sequence: TGTGCCAGCAGCCTTCACGTGGGCAATCGAGGGGAGGGAAGCTACACCTTC.

This clone has just one count. The chain is built from TRBV5-6 and TRBJ2-1; 10 nucleotides align to TRBD2. The CDR3 totals 16 residues. The J segment lost 7 bases and the V segment lost 0 bases, leaving 7 bases of the junction unmatched. CDR1 and CDR2 (germline): SGHDT, YYEEEE. The CDR3 spells CASSLVPSGSWNEQFF. The CDR3, as DNA: TGTGCCAGCAGCTTGGTGCCTAGCGGGAGCTGGAATGAGCAGTTCTTC.

This clone was seen once. The gene calls are TRBV7-9 and TRBJ2-5; D gene uncertain. This CDR3 spans 13 amino acids. V was cut by 6 bases and J by 1 base, with 9 bases left in between. Germline CDR1 reads SEHNR; CDR2 reads FQNEAQ (reference sequence). The CDR3 loop reads CASSPRSQETQYF. DNA of the CDR3: TGTGCCAGCAGTCCCAGGTCCCAAGAGACCCAGTACTTC.

Only one count was recorded for this clone. This rearrangement joins TRBV28 to TRBJ1-3; 9 nucleotides match TRBD1. This CDR3 comprises 15 residues. The ends lost 6 bases at V and 5 bases at J; junction bases unmatched: 8. Germline V lookup: CDR1 MDHEN, CDR2 SYDVKM. The CDR3 sequence: CASRPPTGGRNTIYF. Here the CDR3 DNA reads TGTGCCAGCAGACCACCTACAGGGGGCAGAAACACCATATATTTT.

This chain connects TRBV19 to TRBJ2-3, with 9 bases lining up with TRBD2. There are 16 residues in the CDR3. Germline-derived CDR1 and CDR2 are LNHDA and SQIVND (reference sequence). The ends lost 5 bases at V and 3 bases at J; junction bases unmatched: 9. CDR3: CASSHIAGGLTDTQYF. DNA of the CDR3: TGTGCCAGTAGTCATATTGCGGGGGGGCTTACAGATACGCAGTATTTT.

The V gene is TRBV20-1, the J gene TRBJ2-1, with unresolved D. The V end was cut by 3 bases, the J end by 0 bases, with 12 bases between. Per germline, CDR1 DFQATT and CDR2 SNEGSKA (reference sequence). The CDR3 has 15 residues. The CDR3 bases are TGCAGTGCTAGTATCGCGGATAGCTCCTACAATGAGCAGTTCTTC. Its translation: CSASIADSSYNEQFF.

V and J are TRBV30 and TRBJ1-1; D call uncertain. The germline gives CDR1 GTSNPN, CDR2 SVGIG (reference sequence). V lost 4 bases, J lost 11 bases, and 20 bases lay in between. This CDR3 has 13 amino acids. The CDR3 sequence: CAWISNSQVLAFF. The CDR3 DNA is TGTGCCTGGATCTCTAACAGCCAAGTTTTGGCTTTCTTT. Combining the CDR3 with reference TRBV30 and TRBJ1-1 gives the whole variable domain SQTIHQWPATLVQPVGSPLSLECTVEGTSNPNLYWYRQAAGRGLQLLFYSVGIGQISSEVPQNLSASRPQDRQFILSSKKLLLSDSGFYLCAWISNSQVLAFFGQGTRLTVV.

This chain links TRBV4-1 with TRBJ1-5; D possibly corresponds to TRBD1 (6 bases). The CDR3 has 14 amino acids. Germline values: CDR1 MGHRA, CDR2 YSYEKL. With 1 base removed from V and 7 bases from J, the gap between germline ends came to 11 bases. CDR3: CASSQGGGRQPQHF. The CDR3 bases are TGCGCCAGCAGCCAAGGGGGGGGCCGGCAGCCCCAGCATTTT.

Written as DNA, the CDR3 is TGCGCCAGCAGTCAAGTGCCCAGGGGGACAACCTACGAGCAGTACTTC. Encoded protein: CASSQVPRGTTYEQYF. V gene TRBV23-1 combines with J gene TRBJ2-7, with 7 bases lining up with TRBD1. TRBV23-1 is noted as an ORF with a role that remains uncertain. The CDR3 consists of 16 residues. V lost 2 bases, J lost 2 bases, and 9 bases stayed unmatched.

This clone has a handful of counts. The chain joins TRBV5-1 to TRBJ2-7; 11 bases map to TRBD2. V dropped 4 bases and J dropped 3; count of bases not matched to a gene: 6. This CDR3 is 15 amino acids long. Germline V CDR1 and CDR2: SGHRS, YFSETQ. As DNA, the CDR3 is TGCGCCAGCAGCCAAAGACTAGCGGGAAACTACGAGCAGTACTTC. Its protein product is CASSQRLAGNYEQYF.

The chain has TRBV30 and TRBJ1-2; 8 bases are shared with TRBD1. In germline, CDR1 is GTSNPN, CDR2 SVGIG (reference sequence). V shed 0 bases and J 6 bases; nucleotides not matched to a gene: 6. CDR3 length: 14 residues. CDR3 amino acids: CAWSVKGQEHGYTF. In nucleotides, the CDR3 is TGTGCCTGGAGTGTGAAGGGACAGGAGCATGGCTACACCTTC.

The J gene is TRBJ2-1, the V gene TRBV12-3 or TRBV12-4; 7 bases fit TRBD1. CDR3 length: 13 residues. With V trimmed by 6 bases and J by 4 bases, 3 bases remained unmatched. CDR3 in DNA: TGTGCCAGCAGCCAGGGACAGTACAATGAGCAGTTCTTC. This gives the protein CASSQGQYNEQFF.

This chain links TRBV11-2 with TRBJ2-1; TRBD2 agrees at 8 bases. The CDR3 spans 14 residues. The germline gives CDR1 SGHAT, CDR2 FQNNGV. The V and J ends lost 8 bases and 6 bases, in that order; junction bases with no gene match: 9. CDR3: CASRRQREINEQFF. The CDR3 DNA reads TGTGCCAGCCGTCGACAGCGGGAGATCAATGAGCAGTTCTTC.

This chain uses TRBV5-1 with TRBJ2-7, with TRBD1 matching over 8 bases. The J segment lost 3 bases and the V segment lost 2 bases, leaving 4 bases of the junction unmatched. CDR1 is SGHRS and CDR2 is YFSETQ in the germline V gene. CDR3 length equals 14 residues. The CDR3 nucleotides are TGCGCCAGCAGCTTAGGACAGGGAGACTACGAGCAGTACTTC. It specifies CASSLGQGDYEQYF.

The chain recombines TRBV11-3 with TRBJ2-5; TRBD1 might be the D (5 bases). This CDR3 has 13 amino acids. V was trimmed by 4 bases and J by 5 bases, leaving 11 bases between them. The germline CDR1 and CDR2 sequences are SGHNT and YENEEA. In DNA form, the CDR3 reads TGTGCCAGCAGCTCCAGGGCAGGGGAGACCCAGTACTTC. Amino acids: CASSSRAGETQYF.

This clone came up once. The CDR3 spells CSVEGRGGHTDTQYF. The CDR3 coding sequence is TGCAGCGTTGAAGGACGGGGGGGACACACAGATACGCAGTATTTT. The gene calls are TRBV29-1 and TRBJ2-3; 8 nucleotides match TRBD2. From germline, CDR1 is SQVTM and CDR2 ANQGSEA. The CDR3 totals 15 residues. The J segment lost 2 bases and the V segment lost 1 base, leaving 5 bases of the junction unmatched.

In regard to this clone: At one end, the junction sequence differs from germline, possibly due to a read error. The V call is TRBV6-5, the J call TRBJ1-1; 7 bases map to TRBD1. This CDR3 contains 14 residues. Germline CDR1 reads MNHEY; CDR2 reads SVGAGI. The CDR3, as DNA: TGTGCCAGCAGTTGGACAGGTAGGAACACTAAAGCTTTCTTT. The encoded protein is CASSWTGRNTKAFF.

J is TRBJ1-3 and V is TRBV6-6, with TRBD1 matching over 12 bases. Germline V lookup: CDR1 MNHNY, CDR2 SVGAGI (reference sequence). The V and J ends lost 6 bases and 1 base, in that order; junction bases with no gene match: 4. CDR3 length equals 16 residues. The CDR3 DNA reads TGTGCCAGCAGACTGGGACAGGGGGCGTCTGGAAACACCATATATTTT. It specifies CASRLGQGASGNTIYF.

The chain couples TRBV6-5 to TRBJ1-2; weak D call: TRBD1 (6 bases). V lost 6 bases, J lost 3 bases, and 17 bases lay in between. The length of the CDR3 is 15 residues. Germline V CDR1 and CDR2: MNHEY, SVGAGI. CDR3 in amino acids: CASRSTRGFDYGYTF. The DNA of the CDR3 is TGTGCCAGCAGGTCAACCAGGGGTTTTGACTATGGCTACACCTTC.

J is TRBJ2-1 and V is TRBV9, with 8 bases aligning to TRBD2. Germline-derived CDR1 and CDR2 are SGDLS and YYNGEE. The CDR3 has 17 residues. V shed 4 bases, J shed 0 bases, and the junction held 9 bases outside the gene matches. CDR3 residues: CASSPEGTRLSYNEQFF. The CDR3 nucleotides are TGTGCCAGCAGCCCAGAAGGGACTAGGCTCTCCTACAATGAGCAGTTCTTC.

The chain recombines TRBV3-1 (or the pseudogene TRBV3-2) with TRBJ1-2; 7 bases map to TRBD1. CDR1 is LGHDT and CDR2 is YNNKEL in the germline V gene (reference sequence). With V trimmed by 4 bases and J by 3 bases, 14 bases remained unmatched. The CDR3 extends over 17 amino acids. CDR3 nucleotides: TGTGCCAGCAGCCCCTGGGGGCGAGGGGGCGAAGACTATGGCTACACCTTC. Its protein product is CASSPWGRGGEDYGYTF.